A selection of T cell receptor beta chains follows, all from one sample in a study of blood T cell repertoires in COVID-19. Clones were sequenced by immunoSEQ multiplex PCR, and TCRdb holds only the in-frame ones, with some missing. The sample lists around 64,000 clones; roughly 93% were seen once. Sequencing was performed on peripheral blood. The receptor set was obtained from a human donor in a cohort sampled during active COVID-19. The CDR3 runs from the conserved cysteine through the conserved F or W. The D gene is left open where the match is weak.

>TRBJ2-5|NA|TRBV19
CASSIRGGGIWTQYF
TGTGCCAGTAGTATTCGGGGAGGTGGGATTTGGACCCAGTACTTC
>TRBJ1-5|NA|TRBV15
CATSKDNWEDPQHF
TGTGCCACCAGCAAGGACAATTGGGAGGATCCCCAGCATTTT
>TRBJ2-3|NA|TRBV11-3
CASSLVRGTDTQYF
TGTGCCAGCAGCTTAGTCAGGGGCACAGATACGCAGTATTTT
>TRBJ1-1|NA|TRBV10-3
CATQGGGGDTEAFF
TGTGCCACCCAGGGTGGGGGAGGGGACACTGAAGCTTTCTTT
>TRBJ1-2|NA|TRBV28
CASSVEGEGNYGYTF
TGTGCCAGCAGTGTCGAGGGGGAGGGAAACTATGGCTACACCTTC
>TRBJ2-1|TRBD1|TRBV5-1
CASSTGQGADFISYEQFF
TGCGCCAGCAGCACCGGACAGGGGGCGGATTTCATTAGCTATGAGCAGTTCTTC
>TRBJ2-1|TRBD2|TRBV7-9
CASSRGGEQFF
TGTGCCAGCAGCCGCGGGGGTGAGCAGTTCTTC
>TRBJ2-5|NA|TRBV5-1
CASSLVQFQETQYF
TGCGCCAGCAGCTTGGTACAGTTCCAAGAGACCCAGTACTTC
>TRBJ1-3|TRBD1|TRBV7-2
CASSLGTGVDTIYF
TGTGCCAGCAGCTTAGGAACAGGGGTAGACACCATATATTTT
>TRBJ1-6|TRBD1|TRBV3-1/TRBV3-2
CASSQGDSYNSPLHF
TGTGCCAGCAGCCAAGGGGACAGCTATAATTCACCCCTCCACTTT
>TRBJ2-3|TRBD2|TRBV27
CASRLGGNTQYF
TGTGCCAGCCGTCTGGGGGGGAATACGCAGTATTTT
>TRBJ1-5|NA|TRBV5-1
CASSLGGGPNQPQHF
TGCGCCAGCAGCTTGGGTGGCGGCCCGAATCAGCCCCAGCATTTT
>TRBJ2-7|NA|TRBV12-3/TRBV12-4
CASKHPGVGEQYF
TGTGCCAGCAAACACCCGGGGGTAGGGGAGCAGTACTTC
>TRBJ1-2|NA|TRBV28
CASRPGDRNYGYTF
TGTGCCAGCAGACCCGGGGATCGAAACTATGGCTACACCTTC
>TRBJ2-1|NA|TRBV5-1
CASSQGRLLASPSYNEQFF
TGCGCCAGCAGCCAGGGACGGCTCCTAGCGTCTCCTTCCTACAATGAGCAGTTCTTC